These T cell receptor beta chains were read from a single sample in a study of human T cells and chemical hapten exposure. TCRdb used MiXCR to reprocess the RACE reads, holding one entry per CDR3 protein. This table has roughly 160,000 distinct CDR3 sequences, roughly 15% appearing once. The sequences come from whole blood, collected in connection with sensitization to the hapten diphenylcyclopropenone (DPC). These receptors came from a woman in her 30s with alopecia areata. Some clones in this sample may be carry-over from other donors' samples. The CDR3 runs from the conserved cysteine through the conserved F or W. D genes are given only for firm matches. For some rows the clone size is stated as once, few or many, or as a class when expanded; others skip it.

clone_size	d_call	j_call	v_call	cdr3_aa	cdr3_nt
few	NA	TRBJ2-7	TRBV6-2/TRBV6-3	CASSYSYMYEQYF	TGTGCCAGCAGTTACTCGTACATGTACGAGCAGTACTTC
few	NA	TRBJ2-1	TRBV5-4	CASSLASPSGEQFF	TGTGCCAGCAGCTTGGCCTCACCCAGCGGTGAGCAGTTCTTC
NA	TRBD2	TRBJ2-1	TRBV18	CASSRTSGGGTEQFF	TGTGCCAGCTCACGGACTAGCGGGGGGGGCACTGAGCAGTTCTTC
NA	TRBD1	TRBJ1-2	TRBV6-5	CASGTGGGGANYGYTF	TGTGCCAGTGGGACAGGGGGCGGAGGAGCTAACTATGGCTACACCTTC
NA	TRBD1	TRBJ2-7	TRBV27	CASRRQGAWDYEQYF	TGTGCCAGCAGGAGACAGGGGGCATGGGACTACGAGCAGTACTTC
NA	NA	TRBJ2-5	TRBV20-1	CGTKGILETQYF	TGCGGCACAAAGGGGATCCTAGAGACCCAGTACTTC
many	NA	TRBJ2-2	TRBV7-2	CASSLAPGELFF	TGTGCCAGCAGCTTAGCCCCCGGGGAGCTGTTTTTT
few	NA	TRBJ1-1	TRBV20-1	CSARDYGGSRTEAFF	TGCAGTGCTAGAGATTACGGGGGAAGTAGAACTGAAGCTTTCTTT
many	NA	TRBJ1-5	TRBV28	CAGQTSRDRHQPQHF	TGTGCCGGACAAACGAGTCGGGACCGACATCAGCCCCAGCATTTT
NA	TRBD1	TRBJ2-7	TRBV29-1	CSVGNPGQALTYEQYF	TGCAGCGTTGGAAACCCGGGACAGGCCCTAACCTACGAGCAGTACTTC
NA	NA	TRBJ2-1	TRBV28	CASSLNSHVNEQFF	TGTGCCAGCAGTTTAAACAGCCACGTTAATGAGCAGTTCTTC
NA	TRBD2	TRBJ2-5	TRBV5-1	CASSLGIAGDQETQYF	TGCGCCAGCAGCTTGGGTATAGCGGGAGACCAAGAGACCCAGTACTTC
NA	NA	TRBJ2-1	TRBV7-9	CASSPPTPSSYNEQFF	TGTGCCAGCAGCCCCCCCACCCCAAGCTCCTACAATGAGCAGTTCTTC
NA	NA	TRBJ2-3	TRBV11-2	CASSLNIHTQYF	TGTGCCAGCAGCCTTAATATTCATACGCAGTATTTT
NA	NA	TRBJ2-7	TRBV28	CASTTHGGGTYEQYF	TGTGCCAGCACCACCCATGGAGGCGGGACCTACGAGCAGTACTTC
NA	TRBD1	TRBJ2-2	TRBV20-1	CSAKSGTGNTGELFF	TGCAGTGCTAAGTCCGGGACAGGGAACACCGGGGAGCTGTTTTTT
few	NA	TRBJ1-2	TRBV28	CASSFGRGYGYTF	TGTGCCAGCAGCTTCGGACGGGGCTATGGCTACACCTTC
few	TRBD1	TRBJ2-7	TRBV6-5	CASSYSATMTGLVYEQYF	TGTGCCAGCAGTTACTCGGCCACTATGACAGGGCTTGTCTACGAGCAGTACTTC
NA	TRBD1	TRBJ1-5	TRBV6-5	CASSPRTGNGQPQHF	TGTGCCAGCTCCCCACGGACAGGGAATGGGCAGCCCCAGCATTTT
few	NA	TRBJ1-1	TRBV20-1	CSARTPGSSNTEAFF	TGCAGTGCTAGGACCCCCGGGTCCTCGAACACTGAAGCTTTCTTT
NA	TRBD1	TRBJ2-4	TRBV7-8	CASSSRQGGTKNIQYF	TGTGCCAGCAGCTCCAGACAGGGGGGGACCAAAAACATTCAGTACTTC
NA	NA	TRBJ2-7	TRBV15	CATSRAYRDEQYF	TGTGCCACCAGCAGAGCCTACAGGGACGAGCAGTACTTC
NA	NA	TRBJ2-3	TRBV5-1	CASSTHGDTQYF	TGCGCCAGCAGTACTCATGGAGATACGCAGTATTTT
few	NA	TRBJ1-1	TRBV29-1	CSALQNMNTEAFF	TGCAGCGCTCTACAGAACATGAACACTGAAGCTTTCTTT
many	NA	TRBJ1-4	TRBV4-2	CASSQDRGYEKLFF	TGTGCCAGCAGCCAAGATAGAGGGTATGAAAAACTGTTTTTT
few	NA	TRBJ1-1	TRBV27	CASSFSGGVRAFF	TGTGCCAGCAGTTTTTCGGGAGGGGTGAGAGCTTTCTTT
many	NA	TRBJ1-1	TRBV18	CASSPGQNTEAFF	TGTGCCAGCAGCCCGGGACAGAACACTGAAGCTTTCTTT
many	NA	TRBJ2-3	TRBV6-5	CASSYSVTGLNTQYF	TGTGCCAGCAGTTACTCTGTTACAGGGTTAAATACGCAGTATTTT
NA	TRBD1	TRBJ2-2	TRBV7-2	CASSSRTGGRTGELFF	TGTGCCAGCAGCTCCAGGACAGGGGGAAGGACCGGGGAGCTGTTTTTT
few	NA	TRBJ2-7	TRBV20-1	CSAGEGGRYEQYF	TGCAGTGCTGGGGAAGGGGGACGCTACGAGCAGTACTTC
NA	NA	TRBJ1-1	TRBV6-6	CASSLRYNTEAFF	TGTGCCAGCAGCCTAAGATACAACACTGAAGCTTTCTTT
NA	TRBD1	TRBJ1-5	TRBV18	CASSADRVVYQPQHF	TGTGCCAGCTCAGCAGACAGGGTTGTTTATCAGCCCCAGCATTTT